This TCR beta chain was obtained from a study of blood T cell repertoires in COVID-19. The V gene end was trimmed by 6 bases and the J gene end by 3 bases; junction bases not matched to a gene: 3. The CDR3 contains 13 residues. The germline V gene has CDR1 MDHEN and CDR2 SYDVKM. The data were produced by immunoSEQ multiplex PCR, yet TCRdb's version contains in-frame clones alone and is incomplete. The data show about 220,000 clones, 80% to 90% seen once. The specimen sequenced was PBMCs or T cells enriched from blood (not recorded which). This chain links TRBV28 with TRBJ1-2; 8 bases align to TRBD1. This clonotype was sampled from a woman aged 45-59 years with acute COVID-19. CDR3 residues: CASRGDRYYGYTF. Written as DNA, the CDR3 is TGTGCCAGCAGGGGGGACAGGTACTATGGCTACACCTTC.